Below, 12 T cell receptor beta chains from the same sample are listed, as sequenced in a study of technical replicates of blood from a handful of donors. Using immunoSEQ multiplex PCR, the repertoire was profiled, and TCRdb retains in-frame clones only, with some absent. The sample includes roughly 60,000 clones, around 88% of them seen just once. Sequenced input: PBMCs. The receptors were sampled from a human donor in good health. Some clones in this sample may be carry-over from other donors' samples.

Here the CDR3 DNA reads TGTGCCACCAGCACAGGACGGGATAATGAAAAACTGTTTTTT. Translating it yields CATSTGRDNEKLFF. The V and J genes are TRBV15 and TRBJ1-4; D call uncertain. The V end was cut by 4 bases, the J end by 4 bases, with 10 bases between. Germline lookup yields CDR1 LNHNV and CDR2 YYDKDF (reference sequence). This CDR3 has 14 residues.

This clone was detected only a few times. The chain carries TRBV4-1 and TRBJ2-7; 13 nucleotides line up with TRBD2. In germline, CDR1 is MGHRA, CDR2 YSYEKL. CDR3 length equals 16 residues. V lost 4 bases, J lost 5 bases, and 8 bases stayed unmatched. The CDR3 is CASSRGLAGESHEQYF. The CDR3, as DNA: TGCGCCAGCAGCCGAGGACTAGCGGGAGAGTCCCACGAGCAGTACTTC.

The chain recombines TRBV6-5 with TRBJ2-7, with D possibly being TRBD2 (6 bases). The germline CDR1 and CDR2 sequences are MNHEY and SVGAGI. The CDR3 has 14 residues. Trimming stripped 3 bases from V and 3 bases from J, with 12 bases between. For the CDR3, the DNA is TGTGCCAGCAGTTATACCGGGACTTTCTACGAGCAGTACTTC. It translates to CASSYTGTFYEQYF.

The chain combines TRBV4-2 with TRBJ2-6; D unclear. This CDR3 has 18 residues. Germline-derived CDR1 and CDR2 are LGHNA and YNFKEQ. Trimming took off 0 bases at V and 0 bases at J, with 12 bases between the two ends. The CDR3 sequence: CASSQDDHRSSGANVLTF. CDR3 nucleotide sequence: TGTGCCAGCAGCCAAGATGATCACAGAAGCTCTGGGGCCAACGTCCTGACTTTC.

The table lists this clone with a few counts. The chain couples TRBV7-8 to TRBJ1-2; 7 bases match TRBD1. The V gene end was trimmed by 5 bases and the J gene end by 3 bases; junction bases not matched to a gene: 9. The CDR3 has 15 residues. Germline V CDR1 and CDR2: SGHVS, FQNEAQ. The CDR3 sequence is CASSPMGTAYYGYTF. As DNA, the CDR3 is TGTGCCAGCAGCCCAATGGGGACAGCTTACTATGGCTACACCTTC. The full variable domain, completed using reference TRBV7-8 and TRBJ1-2, is GAGVSQSPRYKVAKRGQDVALRCDPISGHVSLFWYQQALGQGPEFLTYFQNEAQLDKSGLPSDRFFAERPEGSVSTLKIQRTQQEDSAVYLCASSPMGTAYYGYTFGSGTRLTVV.

This sequence joins TRBV11-2 and TRBJ2-7, with a tentative D call TRBD2 (7 bases). Germline assignment: CDR1 SGHAT and CDR2 FQNNGV. V was pared by 1 base and J by 6 bases, with 13 bases between. The CDR3 contains 14 residues. In DNA, the CDR3 is TGTGCCAGCAGCTTAGGACGGGGGGCTAGCGAGCAGTACTTC. Amino acids: CASSLGRGASEQYF.

V usage is TRBV2 and J usage is TRBJ1-1; D is unresolved. V gave up 5 bases and J gave up 6 bases, with 25 bases separating them. Germline CDR1 is SNHLY and CDR2 is FYNNEI. This CDR3 has 17 residues. This chain's CDR3 is CASSILPPRVFGAEAFF. The CDR3 DNA reads as TGTGCCAGCAGTATTCTACCTCCACGGGTGTTTGGCGCTGAAGCTTTCTTT.

The J gene is TRBJ2-5, the V gene TRBV7-7; possibly TRBD2 for D (6 bases). This CDR3 spans 15 amino acids. V was cut by 0 bases and J by 1 base, with 9 bases left in between. Germline V lookup: CDR1 SSHAT, CDR2 FNYEAQ (reference sequence). In nucleotides, the CDR3 is TGTGCCAGCAGCTTAGCAATGGGGGGCCAAGAGACCCAGTACTTC. Amino acid sequence: CASSLAMGGQETQYF.

In DNA form, the CDR3 reads TGTGCCAGCAGCGTAGTGAGCGGGGGGGCCGAGACCCAGTACTTC. Residues: CASSVVSGGAETQYF. The chain joins TRBV9 to TRBJ2-5; 10 bases align to TRBD2. J gave up 5 bases and V 0 bases, and 4 bases lay outside the gene matches. Germline V gene lookup returns CDR1 SGDLS and CDR2 YYNGEE. The CDR3 sequence is 15 residues long.

The genes are TRBV18 and TRBJ2-1, with 9 bases aligning to TRBD2. CDR1 and CDR2 (germline): KGHSH, LQKENI. There are 15 residues in the CDR3. Trimming cost V 2 bases and J 5 bases; bases outside gene matches: 4. The CDR3 spells CASSPRASGDNEQFF. The CDR3 coding sequence is TGTGCCAGCTCACCAAGGGCTAGCGGGGACAATGAGCAGTTCTTC.

The chain's CDR3 is CASRGAATYEQYF. The CDR3 nucleotides are TGTGCCAGCAGGGGCGCCGCGACCTACGAGCAGTACTTC. The rearrangement uses TRBV2 and TRBJ2-7; D remains unclear. Germline V gene data show CDR1 as SNHLY and CDR2 as FYNNEI. There are 13 residues in the CDR3. Trimming took off 6 bases at V and 2 bases at J, with 11 bases between the two ends. Full variable domain (rest looked up from reference TRBV2 and TRBJ2-7): EPEVTQTPSHQVTQMGQEVILRCVPISNHLYFYWYRQILGQKVEFLVSFYNNEISEKSEIFDDQFSVERPDGSNFTLKIRSTKLEDSAMYFCASRGAATYEQYFGPGTRLTVT.

The chain links TRBV10-1 to TRBJ2-7, with 7 bases aligning to TRBD2. Germline CDR1 and CDR2: WNHNN and SYGVQD (reference sequence). The CDR3 loop spans 15 amino acids. Trimming at V came to 8 bases and at J to 1 base, leaving 11 bases not matched to a gene. CDR3 residues: CASLQRGGASYEQYF. For the CDR3, the DNA is TGCGCCAGCCTCCAGCGGGGCGGAGCTTCCTACGAGCAGTACTTC.